This T cell receptor (beta chain) was sequenced during a study of T cells after yellow fever vaccination. About the research overall: Any fraction with a low cell number was prepared using SMART-Seq v4 Ultra Low Input. Study-wide results and limits: By day 5 rather than day 15, the secondary response had peaked, though it was weaker. Reappearing after the booster were most of the clones from primary vaccination (roughly 95% CD4, approximately 86% CD8). Contamination by abundant bulk-population clonotypes could be present in FACS-sorted repertoires.

TCRdb called the 5' RACE reads again in MiXCR, with one record for every CDR3 protein. The top ten hold 17% of the sample, which has approximately 610,000 distinct CDR3 sequences, roughly a sixth seen once. Comment on this clonotype: Its antigen is unidentified.

Germline V gene lookup returns CDR1 MNHNS and CDR2 SASEGT. This CDR3 has 15 residues. V lost 4 bases and J 0 bases, leaving 13 bases between the germline ends. The J gene is TRBJ2-7, the V gene TRBV6-1; D is unclear. The source of this sequence is a man aged 18 to 30 who received the YFV17D yellow fever vaccine. This material consisted of PBMCs, taken around 5 days after the first yellow fever vaccination. The CDR3 here is CASSAHGHPSYEQYF. Here the CDR3 DNA reads TGTGCCAGCAGTGCTCACGGGCACCCCTCCTACGAGCAGTACTTC.